One sample yielded the 7 T cell receptor beta chains listed below, sequenced in a study of blood T cell repertoires in COVID-19. The data were produced by immunoSEQ multiplex PCR, yet TCRdb's version contains in-frame clones alone and is incomplete. The sample holds about 190,000 clones, around 80% seen once. Sequencing was performed on peripheral blood. These receptors were obtained from a man aged 45-65 years who had recovered from COVID-19.

The rearrangement links TRBV9 to TRBJ2-7; 12 positions match TRBD2. Germline V gives CDR1 SGDLS, CDR2 YYNGEE. V lost 0 bases, J lost 3 bases, and 10 bases stayed unmatched. The CDR3 sequence is 18 residues long. The CDR3 nucleotides are TGTGCCAGCAGCGTAGACCCTGGAGGACTAGCGGGACGCTACGAGCAGTACTTC. Protein product: CASSVDPGGLAGRYEQYF. Full variable domain (missing parts from reference TRBV9 and TRBJ2-7): DSGVTQTPKHLITATGQRVTLRCSPRSGDLSVYWYQQSLDQGLQFLIQYYNGEERAKGNILERFSAQQFPDLHSELNLSSLELGDSALYFCASSVDPGGLAGRYEQYFGPGTRLTVT.

The chain uses TRBV28 and TRBJ1-1; TRBD1 matches 8 bases. This CDR3 comprises 14 residues. Looked up from germline, CDR1 is MDHEN and CDR2 is SYDVKM. The V segment lost 2 bases and the J segment 1 base; nucleotides outside the gene matches: 0. The CDR3 protein is CASSLQGANTEAFF. In DNA form, the CDR3 reads TGTGCCAGCAGTTTACAGGGGGCGAACACTGAAGCTTTCTTT.

This clone was observed a single time. The chain carries TRBV19 and TRBJ2-7; 8 nucleotides line up with TRBD1. Germline V CDR1 and CDR2: LNHDA, SQIVND (reference sequence). Germline trimming cut 5 bases from V and 5 bases from J; bases unmatched to any gene: 8. The CDR3 covers 14 residues. The DNA for the CDR3 is TGTGCCAGTAGTTGGACAGGGTTTAGCAACGAGCAGTACTTC. This gives the protein CASSWTGFSNEQYF. The variable domain in full, completed from reference TRBV19 and TRBJ2-7, reads DGGITQSPKYLFRKEGQNVTLSCEQNLNHDAMYWYRQDPGQGLRLIYYSQIVNDFQKGDIAEGYSVSREKKESFPLTVTSAQKNPTAFYLCASSWTGFSNEQYFGPGTRLTVT.

A single count supports this clone. The V gene is TRBV19, the J gene TRBJ2-3, with 8 bases lining up with TRBD1. This CDR3 region has 15 residues. Germline V gives CDR1 LNHDA, CDR2 SQIVND (reference sequence). The V gene end was trimmed by 6 bases and the J gene end by 4 bases; junction bases not matched to a gene: 9. For the CDR3, the DNA is TGTGCCAGTAGCTTAGAGACAGGGGAGGCAGATACGCAGTATTTT. Translating gives CASSLETGEADTQYF.

This clone appeared a few times. The chain joins TRBV28 to TRBJ2-1; D ambiguous. V lost 7 bases and J lost 3, with 10 bases in between. This CDR3 is 13 amino acids long. Germline CDR1 and CDR2: MDHEN and SYDVKM. The CDR3: CASTPRLYNEQFF. CDR3 DNA: TGTGCCAGCACCCCGCGACTCTACAATGAGCAGTTCTTC.

The chain joins TRBV28 to TRBJ2-2; 9 bases line up with TRBD1. Looked up from germline, CDR1 is MDHEN and CDR2 is SYDVKM. The CDR3 sequence is 15 residues long. Germline trimming cut 5 bases from V and 3 bases from J; bases unmatched to any gene: 4. CDR3 amino acids: CASSTDRGYTGELFF. As DNA, the CDR3 is TGTGCCAGCAGTACAGACAGGGGGTACACCGGGGAGCTGTTTTTT.

This clone has a handful of counts. CDR3 in DNA: TGTGCCAGCAGCAAAAAAGAAGGGGGACAGGGGACTGAAGCTTTCTTT. It encodes CASSKKEGGQGTEAFF. This chain links TRBV21-1 with TRBJ1-1; the D call in the table, TRBD1, was not verified against the DNA. TRBV21-1 is a pseudogene locus. This CDR3 comprises 16 residues.